One T cell receptor beta chain is described in this entry. This record comes from a study of T cell changes during pregnancy in multiple sclerosis. The method was immunoSEQ multiplex PCR; TCRdb's version includes in-frame clones alone and lacks a portion of them. The table lists about 51,000 clones, approximately 94% of them singletons. CDR1 and CDR2 (germline): SEHNR, FQNEAQ (reference sequence). The CDR3 contains 15 residues. The J segment lost 5 bases and the V segment lost 5 bases, leaving 11 bases of the junction unmatched. Sequenced here: CD4+ T cells from peripheral blood mononuclear cells, sampled in the second trimester of pregnancy. The J gene is TRBJ2-7, the V gene TRBV7-9; 8 bases line up with TRBD1. The source of this sequence is a female donor with multiple sclerosis, enrolled in a pregnancy study. CDR3: CASSPRKTGVHEQYF. CDR3 in DNA: TGTGCCAGCAGCCCCCGTAAGACAGGGGTCCACGAGCAGTACTTC.